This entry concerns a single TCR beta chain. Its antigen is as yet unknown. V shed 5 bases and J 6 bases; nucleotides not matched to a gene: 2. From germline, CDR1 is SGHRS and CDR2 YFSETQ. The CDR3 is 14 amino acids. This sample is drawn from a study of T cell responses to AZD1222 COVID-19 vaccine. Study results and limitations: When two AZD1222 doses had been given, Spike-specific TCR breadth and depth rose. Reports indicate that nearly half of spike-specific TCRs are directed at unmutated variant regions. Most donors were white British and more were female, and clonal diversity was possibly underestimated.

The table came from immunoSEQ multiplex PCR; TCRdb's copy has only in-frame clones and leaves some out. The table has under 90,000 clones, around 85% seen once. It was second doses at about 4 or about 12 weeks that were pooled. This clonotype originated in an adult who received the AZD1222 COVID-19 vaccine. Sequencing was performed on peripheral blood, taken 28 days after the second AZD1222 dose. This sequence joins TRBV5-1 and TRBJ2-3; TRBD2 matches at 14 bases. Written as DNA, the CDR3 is TGCGCCAGCAGGTGGACTAGCGGGGGGGATACGCAGTATTTT. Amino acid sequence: CASRWTSGGDTQYF. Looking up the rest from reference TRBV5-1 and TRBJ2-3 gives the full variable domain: KAGVTQTPRYLIKTRGQQVTLSCSPISGHRSVSWYQQTPGQGLQFLFEYFSETQRNKGNFPGRFSGRQFSNSRSEMNVSTLELGDSALYLCASRWTSGGDTQYFGPGTRLTVL.